The rows below give T cell receptor beta chains drawn from one sample of a study of blood T cells in healthy people across ages. In TCRdb, the 5' RACE reads were re-called with MiXCR into one record per CDR3 protein. The sample contains roughly 800,000 distinct CDR3 sequences, 53% of which appear only once. The sequencing sample was made of blood. The receptor source for this set is a man aged 80 or over in good health. Both conserved end residues are part of each CDR3. The order of the fields is J gene, D gene, V gene, clone size, CDR3 DNA, CDR3 protein. The D gene is left open where the match is weak. A clone size is listed for some rows: how often the clone was seen (once, few, many), or a class if it is expanded.

j_call: TRBJ1-5; d_call: .; v_call: TRBV24-1; clone_size: few; cdr3_nt: TGTGCCACCAGTGGGGGCCTCAATCAGCCCCAGCATTTT; cdr3_aa: CATSGGLNQPQHF
j_call: TRBJ1-2; d_call: .; v_call: TRBV6-5; clone_size: few; cdr3_nt: TGTGCCAGCAGTTACCAGCGGGGCGGCGGCTACACCTTC; cdr3_aa: CASSYQRGGGYTF
j_call: TRBJ1-5; d_call: TRBD1; v_call: TRBV20-1; clone_size: .; cdr3_nt: TGCAGTGCTAGCGGCAGGGGGCCTTATAGCAATCAGCCCCAGCATTTT; cdr3_aa: CSASGRGPYSNQPQHF
j_call: TRBJ1-5; d_call: .; v_call: TRBV2; clone_size: .; cdr3_nt: TGTGCCAGCAGTGATCGAAACGGCCCCCAGGCCCAGCATTTT; cdr3_aa: CASSDRNGPQAQHF
j_call: TRBJ2-4; d_call: .; v_call: TRBV3-1; clone_size: .; cdr3_nt: TGTGCCAGCAGCTCGGGGCCCAAAAACATTCAGTACTTC; cdr3_aa: CASSSGPKNIQYF
j_call: TRBJ2-3; d_call: TRBD2; v_call: TRBV4-2; clone_size: .; cdr3_nt: TGTGCCAGCAGCCAAGCTAGCGGGAGCAGCAGTTACGCGTATTTT; cdr3_aa: CASSQASGSSSYAYF
j_call: TRBJ2-1; d_call: TRBD2; v_call: TRBV7-9; clone_size: .; cdr3_nt: TGTGCCAGCAGCCTGCCGGGACTAGCCCTCTACAATGAGCAGTTCTTC; cdr3_aa: CASSLPGLALYNEQFF
j_call: TRBJ2-3; d_call: TRBD2; v_call: TRBV12-3/TRBV12-4; clone_size: .; cdr3_nt: TGTGCCAGCACCCTCGGGGGAGGGCCGACAGATACGCAGTATTTT; cdr3_aa: CASTLGGGPTDTQYF
j_call: TRBJ1-2; d_call: .; v_call: TRBV5-1; clone_size: .; cdr3_nt: TGCGCCAGCAGCCCCGAGACAAAATATGGCTACACCTTC; cdr3_aa: CASSPETKYGYTF
j_call: TRBJ2-7; d_call: .; v_call: TRBV6-5; clone_size: .; cdr3_nt: TGTGCCAGCAGTTCTACCCGGGGCTACGAGCAGTACTTC; cdr3_aa: CASSSTRGYEQYF
j_call: TRBJ1-4; d_call: .; v_call: TRBV2; clone_size: .; cdr3_nt: TGTGCCAGCAGGAGTACAGCAACTAATGAAAAACTGTTTTTT; cdr3_aa: CASRSTATNEKLFF
j_call: TRBJ2-1; d_call: .; v_call: TRBV5-1; clone_size: .; cdr3_nt: TGCGCCAGCTTACCCCAGGGGGGAGTGAAGAATGAGCAGTTCTTC; cdr3_aa: CASLPQGGVKNEQFF
j_call: TRBJ2-3; d_call: .; v_call: TRBV27; clone_size: few; cdr3_nt: TGTGCCAGCAGTTTATCGGCACGCACAGATACGCAGTATTTT; cdr3_aa: CASSLSARTDTQYF
j_call: TRBJ2-4; d_call: TRBD1; v_call: TRBV12-3/TRBV12-4; clone_size: .; cdr3_nt: TGTGCCAGCAGCCGGGGACAGGGGGCCAAAAACATTCAGTACTTC; cdr3_aa: CASSRGQGAKNIQYF
j_call: TRBJ2-1; d_call: TRBD2; v_call: TRBV5-1; clone_size: few; cdr3_nt: TGCGCCAGCAGCTTGGTAATAGCGGGAGGAGGTCGGGATGAGCAGTTCTTC; cdr3_aa: CASSLVIAGGGRDEQFF
j_call: TRBJ2-1; d_call: .; v_call: TRBV12-3/TRBV12-4; clone_size: .; cdr3_nt: TGTGCCAGTGACGGGAGAATTGGCAATGAGCAGTTCTTC; cdr3_aa: CASDGRIGNEQFF
j_call: TRBJ2-7; d_call: TRBD1; v_call: TRBV24-1; clone_size: few; cdr3_nt: TGTGCCGCCAATGGGGAGACCGACAGGGCTCTAGACGAGCAGTACTTC; cdr3_aa: CAANGETDRALDEQYF
j_call: TRBJ2-5; d_call: .; v_call: TRBV29-1; clone_size: few; cdr3_nt: TGCAGCGTCGCTACCCGGGACACACAAGAGACCCAGTACTTC; cdr3_aa: CSVATRDTQETQYF
j_call: TRBJ2-7; d_call: TRBD1; v_call: TRBV18; clone_size: few; cdr3_nt: TGCGCCAGCAGTCAACAGGGGGCCTACGAGCAGTACTTC; cdr3_aa: CASSQQGAYEQYF
j_call: TRBJ2-3; d_call: .; v_call: TRBV7-2; clone_size: .; cdr3_nt: TGTGCCAGCAGCTTTCCGCTAGCGACCAGATACGCGTATTTT; cdr3_aa: CASSFPLATRYAYF
j_call: TRBJ2-1; d_call: .; v_call: TRBV25-1; clone_size: .; cdr3_nt: TGTGCCAGCAGTGAATTAACCTACAGTGAGCAGTTCTTC; cdr3_aa: CASSELTYSEQFF
j_call: TRBJ2-4; d_call: TRBD2; v_call: TRBV3-1; clone_size: .; cdr3_nt: TGTGCCAGCAGCCAGAGGACTAGCGGGGCCCTAAAAAACATTCAGTACTTC; cdr3_aa: CASSQRTSGALKNIQYF
j_call: TRBJ2-5; d_call: TRBD2; v_call: TRBV6-1; clone_size: .; cdr3_nt: TGTGCCAGCACTCCCTCCAGCGGGAGCAGAGAGACCCAGTACTTC; cdr3_aa: CASTPSSGSRETQYF
j_call: TRBJ2-3; d_call: TRBD2; v_call: TRBV19; clone_size: .; cdr3_nt: TGTGCCAGTAGTATATCCTCGGGACTAGCGGGAGTGAGATACGCGTATTTT; cdr3_aa: CASSISSGLAGVRYAYF
j_call: TRBJ2-3; d_call: .; v_call: TRBV6-5; clone_size: once; cdr3_nt: TGTGCCAGCAGTTACTCGGGTAGCGGCAGATACGCGTATTTT; cdr3_aa: CASSYSGSGRYAYF
j_call: TRBJ1-4; d_call: .; v_call: TRBV9; clone_size: .; cdr3_nt: TGTGCCAGCAGCGTAGGGGCAGTTTATGAAAAACTGTTTTTT; cdr3_aa: CASSVGAVYEKLFF
j_call: TRBJ2-1; d_call: .; v_call: TRBV7-7; clone_size: .; cdr3_nt: TGTGCCAGCAGCCCCAGGGTCGGTGAGCAGTTCTTC; cdr3_aa: CASSPRVGEQFF
j_call: TRBJ1-1; d_call: .; v_call: TRBV10-3; clone_size: .; cdr3_nt: TGTGCCATCAGTGAGTCCGGCAGGGTAATCGGCACTGAAGCTTTCTTT; cdr3_aa: CAISESGRVIGTEAFF
j_call: TRBJ1-5; d_call: TRBD1; v_call: TRBV27; clone_size: .; cdr3_nt: TGTGCCAGCAGGGACAGGCAAGGGGTTCAGCCCCAGCATTTT; cdr3_aa: CASRDRQGVQPQHF
j_call: TRBJ1-1; d_call: TRBD1; v_call: TRBV5-1; clone_size: .; cdr3_nt: TGCGCCAGCAGCTATCCTCCGAAGGGGGCCAACACTGAAGCTTTCTTT; cdr3_aa: CASSYPPKGANTEAFF
j_call: TRBJ2-1; d_call: TRBD1; v_call: TRBV5-1; clone_size: .; cdr3_nt: TGCGCCAGCAGCCCAGGGGGTGGGACCGATGAGCAGTTCTTC; cdr3_aa: CASSPGGGTDEQFF
j_call: TRBJ2-3; d_call: .; v_call: TRBV14; clone_size: few; cdr3_nt: TGTGCCAGCAGCCAAGGCAGGGGACACAGATACGCGTATTTT; cdr3_aa: CASSQGRGHRYAYF
j_call: TRBJ2-7; d_call: .; v_call: TRBV28; clone_size: few; cdr3_nt: TGTGCCAGCAGTCCCGAACCAGGGACCGCAGACGAGCAGTACTTC; cdr3_aa: CASSPEPGTADEQYF
j_call: TRBJ2-7; d_call: .; v_call: TRBV12-3/TRBV12-4; clone_size: few; cdr3_nt: TGTGCCAGCAGTTTGGGTAGTGGGTACTTATACGAGCAGTACTTC; cdr3_aa: CASSLGSGYLYEQYF
j_call: TRBJ1-1; d_call: TRBD1; v_call: TRBV20-1; clone_size: .; cdr3_nt: TGCAGTGCTAGCAGACAGGGGGGAACTTCTGAAGCTTTCTTT; cdr3_aa: CSASRQGGTSEAFF
j_call: TRBJ2-7; d_call: .; v_call: TRBV27; clone_size: .; cdr3_nt: TGTGCCAGCGCCCGGCGGGAAGGGATCTACGAGCAGTACTTC; cdr3_aa: CASARREGIYEQYF
j_call: TRBJ1-2; d_call: TRBD1; v_call: TRBV6-1; clone_size: few; cdr3_nt: TGTGCCAGCAGTGTGGGAGACAGGGCCTATGGCTACACCTTC; cdr3_aa: CASSVGDRAYGYTF